Listed here are 9 T cell receptor beta chains from one sample, sequenced in a study of blood T cell repertoires in COVID-19. Data came from immunoSEQ multiplex PCR; TCRdb stores just in-frame clones and leaves some out. Of 110,000 to 150,000 clones in the sample, approximately 80% were seen once. The sequenced sample consisted of peripheral blood. The receptors were sampled from a human donor in a cohort sampled during active COVID-19.

The V gene is TRBV19, the J gene TRBJ1-3; no clear D. V lost 6 bases, J lost 0 bases, and 6 bases lay in between. Germline CDR1 reads LNHDA; CDR2 reads SQIVND (reference sequence). The CDR3 has 13 residues. CDR3 sequence (DNA): TGTGCCAGTAGGTTCAGCTCTGGAAACACCATATATTTT. Translated: CASRFSSGNTIYF.

This clone was picked up a small number of times. The gene calls are TRBV28 and TRBJ2-7; 10 bases agree with TRBD2. Germline V CDR1 and CDR2: MDHEN, SYDVKM. This CDR3 has 15 residues. The trim removed 3 bases at V and 3 bases at J, leaving 5 bases unmatched. The CDR3 reads CASSFRSSGSYEQYF. The CDR3 DNA is TGTGCCAGCAGTTTTCGTTCTAGCGGGAGCTACGAGCAGTACTTC.

The chain couples TRBV18 to TRBJ2-1; possible D gene TRBD2, 5 bases. CDR1 is KGHSH and CDR2 is LQKENI in the germline V gene. Trimming stripped 5 bases from V and 8 bases from J, with 10 bases between. The CDR3 contains 12 residues. CDR3: CASSFSRDEQFF. DNA for the CDR3: TGTGCCAGCTCATTCTCGCGGGATGAGCAGTTCTTC.

The gene calls are TRBV3-1 (or the pseudogene TRBV3-2) and TRBJ2-7; 7 nucleotides align to TRBD2. This CDR3 is 16 amino acids long. The V gene end was trimmed by 0 bases and the J gene end by 3 bases; junction bases not matched to a gene: 8. Germline CDR1 reads LGHDT; CDR2 reads YNNKEL (reference sequence). CDR3 coding DNA: TGTGCCAGCAGCCAAGAATTTTGGGGGGGTCACTACGAGCAGTACTTC. Protein sequence: CASSQEFWGGHYEQYF.

The chain links TRBV27 to TRBJ2-1; TRBD1 is a possible D gene (6 bases). The V gene's germline CDR1 is MNHEY and CDR2 SMNVEV (reference sequence). V was shortened by 4 bases and J by 4 bases, with 20 bases between the two germline ends. The CDR3 is 17 amino acids. CDR3 DNA: TGTGCCAGCAGTTACGTGCCAGTGGGGGCGCGTTACAATGAGCAGTTCTTC. Its protein is CASSYVPVGARYNEQFF.

The genes are TRBV7-8 and TRBJ2-7, with D possibly TRBD2 on 5 matching bases. From germline, CDR1 is SGHVS and CDR2 FQNEAQ. V was cut by 4 bases and J by 0 bases, with 13 bases left in between. This CDR3 contains 15 residues. In nucleotides, the CDR3 is TGTGCCAGCAGCTACGAGGGCATAAGCTCCTACGAGCAGTACTTC. Protein sequence: CASSYEGISSYEQYF.

The V and J genes are TRBV19 and TRBJ2-1, with 9 bases lining up with TRBD1. The germline V gene encodes CDR1 LNHDA and CDR2 SQIVND (reference sequence). With V trimmed by 6 bases and J by 5 bases, 8 bases remained unmatched. The CDR3 runs to 15 residues. The CDR3 nucleotides read TGTGCCAGTAGCATATCCGGGACAGGGAACAATGAGCAGTTCTTC. This codes for CASSISGTGNNEQFF. The entire variable domain, with the rest obtained from reference TRBV19 and TRBJ2-1, is as follows: DGGITQSPKYLFRKEGQNVTLSCEQNLNHDAMYWYRQDPGQGLRLIYYSQIVNDFQKGDIAEGYSVSREKKESFPLTVTSAQKNPTAFYLCASSISGTGNNEQFFGPGTRLTVL.

The chain recombines TRBV29-1 with TRBJ1-2; TRBD1 is a possible D gene (5 bases). V lost 3 bases and J 7 bases, leaving 12 bases between the germline ends. CDR3 length: 12 amino acids. Per the germline V gene, CDR1 is SQVTM and CDR2 is ANQGSEA. The CDR3, as DNA: TGCAGCGTTGAGGGTCAGGGAGGTGGCTACACCTTC. As protein: CSVEGQGGGYTF.

This rearrangement joins TRBV2 to TRBJ2-7, with 9 positions matching TRBD1. Trimming took 9 bases from V and 0 from J; bases not matched to a gene: 3. The CDR3 is 13 amino acids. Germline CDR1 reads SNHLY; CDR2 reads FYNNEI. CDR3 amino acids: CASRQGVSYEQYF. The CDR3 nucleotides are TGTGCCAGTAGACAGGGGGTCTCCTACGAGCAGTACTTC.